The T cell receptor (beta chain) described here comes from a study of blood T cell repertoires in COVID-19. Clones were sequenced by immunoSEQ multiplex PCR, and TCRdb holds only the in-frame ones, with some missing. The table has about 250,000 clones, roughly 88% seen once. This CDR3 has 14 amino acids. J lost 0 bases, V lost 2 bases, and 1 base had no gene match. Germline CDR1 MNHEY, CDR2 SVGEGT. This TCR was recovered from an older man with acute or convalescent COVID-19. V is TRBV6-2 or TRBV6-3 and J is TRBJ2-7; 7 bases line up with TRBD1. Sequences were obtained from peripheral blood. CDR3 DNA sequence: TGTGCCAGCAGTTACGGGACAGCCTCCTACGAGCAGTACTTC. Residues: CASSYGTASYEQYF.